The 9 T cell receptor beta chains presented below share a single source sample, sequenced in a study of blood T cell repertoires in COVID-19. Using immunoSEQ multiplex PCR, the repertoire was profiled, and TCRdb retains in-frame clones only, with some absent. The sample includes approximately 350,000 clones, roughly 90% seen only once; the top ten take 2.5% to 3.5%. Sequenced input: peripheral blood. The receptors derive from a woman aged 25 to 39 with COVID-19, enrolled during active disease.

This chain uses TRBV27 with TRBJ2-1, with 12 bases fitting TRBD2. CDR1 is MNHEY, CDR2 SMNVEV, per germline (reference sequence). CDR3 length: 14 amino acids. V lost 1 base, J lost 15 bases, and 7 bases stayed unmatched. The CDR3 is CASSLLLAGGRRFF. In DNA, the CDR3 is TGTGCCAGCAGTTTATTGCTAGCGGGGGGGAGGCGGTTCTTC.

This chain connects TRBV4-2 to TRBJ2-1; D remains unclear. This CDR3 comprises 17 residues. Germline CDR1 is LGHNA and CDR2 is YNFKEQ. V was shortened by 1 base and J by 5 bases, with 18 bases between the two germline ends. The CDR3 is CASSQGDPIRRNNEQFF. The CDR3 DNA reads TGTGCCAGCAGCCAAGGCGACCCTATTCGGAGAAACAATGAGCAGTTCTTC.

The J gene is TRBJ1-1, the V gene TRBV6-5; tentatively, D is TRBD1 (5 bases). Germline V gene sequence: CDR1 MNHEY, CDR2 SVGAGI. The ends were cut back, 2 bases at V and 9 bases at J, with 13 bases in the middle. This CDR3 comprises 13 residues. The CDR3 bases are TGTGCCAGCAGTTACACCGTTGGGGGGAAAGCTTTCTTT. Translated, it gives CASSYTVGGKAFF.

The CDR3 loop reads CASNKGNYGYTF. CDR3 DNA: TGTGCCAGCAACAAGGGGAACTATGGCTACACCTTC. The V gene is TRBV6-5, the J gene TRBJ1-2, with a weak D call TRBD1 (5 bases). V lost 7 bases and J 2 bases, leaving 8 bases between the germline ends. Germline-derived CDR1 and CDR2 are MNHEY and SVGAGI. The CDR3 runs to 12 residues.

The CDR3 protein is CASSSRLAGAGTDTQYF. DNA of the CDR3: TGTGCCAGCAGCTCGCGACTAGCGGGAGCCGGCACAGATACGCAGTATTTT. V gene TRBV11-2 combines with J gene TRBJ2-3; 12 bases fit TRBD2. Germline CDR1 is SGHAT and CDR2 is FQNNGV. The CDR3 runs 17 residues. V lost 4 bases and J lost 1; bases outside the gene matches: 6. Full variable domain (missing parts from reference TRBV11-2 and TRBJ2-3): EAGVAQSPRYKIIEKRQSVAFWCNPISGHATLYWYQQILGQGPKLLIQFQNNGVVDDSQLPKDRFSAERLKGVDSTLKIQPAKLEDSAVYLCASSSRLAGAGTDTQYFGPGTRLTVL.

CDR3 protein: CASGRLESGELFF. The CDR3 nucleotides are TGCGCCAGCGGGAGACTAGAAAGCGGGGAGCTGTTTTTT. This chain links TRBV10-2 with TRBJ2-2; tentatively, D is TRBD2 (6 bases). With 8 bases removed from V and 7 bases from J, the gap between germline ends came to 14 bases. Germline V gene lookup returns CDR1 WSHSY and CDR2 SAAADI. The CDR3 runs to 13 residues.

The V and J genes are TRBV6-5 and TRBJ2-7, with a possible D match to TRBD1 (6 bases). CDR1 MNHEY and CDR2 SVGAGI come from the germline V gene. Trimming pared 6 bases from V and 5 bases from J, leaving 17 bases between. The CDR3 spans 14 residues. CDR3 nucleotide sequence: TGTGCCAGCAGCACCCAGGGGACCCCCCACGAGCAGTACTTC. Its protein product is CASSTQGTPHEQYF.

V gene TRBV10-3 combines with J gene TRBJ1-6; weak D call: TRBD1 (6 bases). This CDR3 has 14 residues. Deletions cut 4 bases from V and 7 bases from J, with 11 bases between. Germline V lookup: CDR1 ENHRY, CDR2 SYGVKD. CDR3 sequence (DNA): TGTGCCATCAGTGGTCTACAGGGCAATTCACCCCTCCACTTT. This gives the protein CAISGLQGNSPLHF.

V gene TRBV7-2 combines with J gene TRBJ1-4; unclear D gene. Trimming stripped 0 bases from V and 0 bases from J, with 8 bases between. Germline CDR1 SGHTA, CDR2 FQGNSA. This CDR3 is 16 amino acids long. CDR3 loop: CASSLALRTTNEKLFF. CDR3 nucleotide sequence: TGTGCCAGCAGCTTAGCGCTCAGGACAACTAATGAAAAACTGTTTTTT.